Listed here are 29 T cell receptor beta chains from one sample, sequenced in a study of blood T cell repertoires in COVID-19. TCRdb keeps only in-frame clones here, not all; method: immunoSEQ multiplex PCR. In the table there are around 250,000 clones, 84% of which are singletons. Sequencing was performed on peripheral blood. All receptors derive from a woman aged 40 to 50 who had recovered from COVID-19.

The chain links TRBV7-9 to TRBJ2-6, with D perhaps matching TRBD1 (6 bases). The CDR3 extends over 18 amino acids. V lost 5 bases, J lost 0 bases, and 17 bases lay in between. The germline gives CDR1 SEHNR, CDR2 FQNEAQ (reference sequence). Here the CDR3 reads CASSPMTGRRSGANVLTF. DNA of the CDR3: TGTGCCAGCAGCCCCATGACAGGCCGCCGCTCTGGGGCCAACGTCCTGACTTTC.

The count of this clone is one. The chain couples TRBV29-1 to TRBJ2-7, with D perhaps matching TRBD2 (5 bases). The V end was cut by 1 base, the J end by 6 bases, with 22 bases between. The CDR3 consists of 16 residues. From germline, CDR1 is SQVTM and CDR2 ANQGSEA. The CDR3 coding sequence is TGCAGCGTTGAAGGGGTCGGACGGGGAAAGGATTCCGAGCAGTACTTC. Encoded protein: CSVEGVGRGKDSEQYF.

DNA of the CDR3: TGTGCCAGCAGTGGAGAGGGTACGCAGTATTTT. Encoded protein: CASSGEGTQYF. This chain links TRBV2 with TRBJ2-3, with TRBD2 as a possible D gene (5 bases). The V gene lost 4 bases and the J gene lost 8 bases, with 7 bases spanning the gap. This CDR3 comprises 11 residues. Germline values: CDR1 SNHLY, CDR2 FYNNEI.

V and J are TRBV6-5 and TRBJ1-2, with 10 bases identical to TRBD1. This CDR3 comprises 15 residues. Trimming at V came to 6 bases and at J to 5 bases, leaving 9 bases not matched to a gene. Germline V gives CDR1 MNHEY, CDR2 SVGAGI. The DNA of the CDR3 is TGTGCCAGCAGCTTCGACAGGGGGCCGGGGTATGGCTACACCTTC. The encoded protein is CASSFDRGPGYGYTF.

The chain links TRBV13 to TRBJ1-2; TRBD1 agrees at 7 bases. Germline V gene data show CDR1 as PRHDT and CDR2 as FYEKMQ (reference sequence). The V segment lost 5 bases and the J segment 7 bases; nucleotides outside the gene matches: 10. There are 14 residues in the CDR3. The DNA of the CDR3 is TGTGCCAGCAGCGCACTCGACAGGGACTCTGGCTACACCTTC. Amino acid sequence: CASSALDRDSGYTF.

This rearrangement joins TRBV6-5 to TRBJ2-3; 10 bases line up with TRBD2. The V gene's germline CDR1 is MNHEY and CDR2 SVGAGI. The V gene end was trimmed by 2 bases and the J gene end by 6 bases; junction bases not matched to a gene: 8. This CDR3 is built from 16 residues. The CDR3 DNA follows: TGTGCCAGCAGTTACGGGGTAGCGGGGGGAGGTGATACGCAGTATTTT. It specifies CASSYGVAGGGDTQYF.

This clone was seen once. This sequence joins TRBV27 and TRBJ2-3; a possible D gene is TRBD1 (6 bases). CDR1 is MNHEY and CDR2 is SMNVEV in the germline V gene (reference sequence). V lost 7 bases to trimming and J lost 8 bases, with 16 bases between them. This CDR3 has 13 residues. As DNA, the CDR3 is TGTGCCAGCACCGGGACCCTAGGGGGTACGCAGTATTTT. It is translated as CASTGTLGGTQYF.

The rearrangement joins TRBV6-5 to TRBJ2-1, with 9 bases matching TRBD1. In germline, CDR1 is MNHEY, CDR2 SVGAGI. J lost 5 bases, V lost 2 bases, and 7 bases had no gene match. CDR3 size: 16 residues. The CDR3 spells CASSYHIGTGNNEQFF. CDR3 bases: TGTGCCAGCAGTTACCACATCGGGACAGGGAACAATGAGCAGTTCTTC.

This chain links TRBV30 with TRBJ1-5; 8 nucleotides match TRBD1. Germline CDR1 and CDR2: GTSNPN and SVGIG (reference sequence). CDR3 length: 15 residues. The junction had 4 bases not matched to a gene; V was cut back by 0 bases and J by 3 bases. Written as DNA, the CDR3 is TGTGCCTGGAGTGTAAGGGACAGGTACAATCAGCCCCAGCATTTT. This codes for CAWSVRDRYNQPQHF.

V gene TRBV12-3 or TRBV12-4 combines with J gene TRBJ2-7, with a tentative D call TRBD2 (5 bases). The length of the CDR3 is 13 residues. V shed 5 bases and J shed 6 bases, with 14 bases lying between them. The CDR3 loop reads CASSLRIEGEQYF. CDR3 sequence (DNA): TGTGCCAGCAGTCTACGAATAGAGGGCGAGCAGTACTTC.

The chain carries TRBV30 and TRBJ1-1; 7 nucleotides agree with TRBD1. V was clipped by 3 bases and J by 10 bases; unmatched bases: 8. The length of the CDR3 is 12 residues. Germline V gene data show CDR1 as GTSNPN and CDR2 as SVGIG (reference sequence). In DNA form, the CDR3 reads TGTGCCTGGAGCGATATTTCAGGGGGAGCTTTCTTT. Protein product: CAWSDISGGAFF.

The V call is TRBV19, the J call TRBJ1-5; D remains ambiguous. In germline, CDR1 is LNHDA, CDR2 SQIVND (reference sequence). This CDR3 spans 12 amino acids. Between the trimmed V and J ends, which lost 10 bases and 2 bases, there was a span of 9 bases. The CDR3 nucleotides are TGTGCCACTCGGCGGCGCAATCAGCCCCAGCATTTT. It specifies CATRRRNQPQHF.

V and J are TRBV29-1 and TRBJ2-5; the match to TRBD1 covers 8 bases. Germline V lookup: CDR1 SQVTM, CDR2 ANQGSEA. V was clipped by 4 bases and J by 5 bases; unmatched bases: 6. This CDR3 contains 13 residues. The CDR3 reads CSVARTGSETQYF. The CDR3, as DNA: TGCAGCGTTGCGAGGACAGGGAGCGAGACCCAGTACTTC.

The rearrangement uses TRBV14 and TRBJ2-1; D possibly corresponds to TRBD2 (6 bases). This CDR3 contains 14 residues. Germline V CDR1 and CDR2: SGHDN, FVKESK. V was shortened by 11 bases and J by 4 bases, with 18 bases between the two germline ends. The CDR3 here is CASGRRAGYNEQFF. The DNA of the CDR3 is TGTGCCTCAGGCAGGAGGGCTGGGTACAATGAGCAGTTCTTC.

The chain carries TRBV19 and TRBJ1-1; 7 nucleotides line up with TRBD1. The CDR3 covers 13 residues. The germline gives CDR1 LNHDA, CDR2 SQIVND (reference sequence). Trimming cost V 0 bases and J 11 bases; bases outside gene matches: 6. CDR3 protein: CASSIDQTGVAFF. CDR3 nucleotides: TGTGCCAGTAGTATAGACCAAACAGGGGTGGCTTTCTTT.

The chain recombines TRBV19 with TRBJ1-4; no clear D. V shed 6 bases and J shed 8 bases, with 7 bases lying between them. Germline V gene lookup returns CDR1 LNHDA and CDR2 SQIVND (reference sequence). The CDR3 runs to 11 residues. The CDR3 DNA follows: TGTGCCAGTAGCATAAGCGAAAAACTGTTTTTT. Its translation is CASSISEKLFF.

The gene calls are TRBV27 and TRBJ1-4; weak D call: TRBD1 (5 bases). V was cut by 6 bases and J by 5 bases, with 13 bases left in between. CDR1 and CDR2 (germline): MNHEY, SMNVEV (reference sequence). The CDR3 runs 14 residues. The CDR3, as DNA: TGTGCCAGCAGACGGACAAGCTCAAATGAAAAACTGTTTTTT. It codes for CASRRTSSNEKLFF.

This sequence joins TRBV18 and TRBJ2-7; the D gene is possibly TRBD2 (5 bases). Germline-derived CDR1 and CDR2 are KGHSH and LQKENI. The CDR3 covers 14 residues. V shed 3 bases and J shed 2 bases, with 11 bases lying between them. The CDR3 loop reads CASSPSRGPYEQYF. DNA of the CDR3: TGTGCCAGCTCACCCTCTCGGGGTCCCTACGAGCAGTACTTC.

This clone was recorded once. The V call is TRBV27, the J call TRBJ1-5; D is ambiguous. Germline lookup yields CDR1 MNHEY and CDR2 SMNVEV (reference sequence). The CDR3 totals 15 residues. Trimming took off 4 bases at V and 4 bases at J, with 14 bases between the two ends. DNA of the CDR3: TGTGCCAGCAGTTACCTGTCCAGAAGAAATCAGCCCCAGCATTTT. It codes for CASSYLSRRNQPQHF.

The DNA of the CDR3 is TGTGCCAGTAGCATCAGGACAGGGAACGAAAAACTGTTTTTT. This codes for CASSIRTGNEKLFF. The V call is TRBV6-5, the J call TRBJ1-4; 8 positions agree with TRBD1. Germline V gene lookup returns CDR1 MNHEY and CDR2 SVGAGI. V gave up 9 bases and J gave up 8 bases; unmatched junction bases: 11. This CDR3 has 14 amino acids.

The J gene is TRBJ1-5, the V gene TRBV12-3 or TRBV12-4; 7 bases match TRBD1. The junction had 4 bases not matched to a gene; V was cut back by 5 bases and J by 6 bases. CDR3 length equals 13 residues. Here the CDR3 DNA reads TGTGCCAGCAGTCCACAGGGGTTTCAGCCCCAGCATTTT. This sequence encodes CASSPQGFQPQHF.

CDR3 sequence: CASSPRDYSTYEQYF. The CDR3 bases are TGTGCCAGTAGCCCCCGGGACTACTCCACCTACGAGCAGTACTTC. V usage is TRBV19 and J usage is TRBJ2-7, with TRBD2 identical over 7 bases. The CDR3 runs 15 residues. Unmatched junction bases numbered 10, after V lost 6 bases and J lost 2 bases. Germline V gene sequence: CDR1 LNHDA, CDR2 SQIVND (reference sequence).

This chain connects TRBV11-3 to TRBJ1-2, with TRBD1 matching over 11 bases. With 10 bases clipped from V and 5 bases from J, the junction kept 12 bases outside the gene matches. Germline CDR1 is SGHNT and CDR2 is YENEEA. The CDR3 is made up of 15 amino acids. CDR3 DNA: TGTGCCACCGAAACCGGGACAGGGGGAAGATATGGCTACACCTTC. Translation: CATETGTGGRYGYTF.

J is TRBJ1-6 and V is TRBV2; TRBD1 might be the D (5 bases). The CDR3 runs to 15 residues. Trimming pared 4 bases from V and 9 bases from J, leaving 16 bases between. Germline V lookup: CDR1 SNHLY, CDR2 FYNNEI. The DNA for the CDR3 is TGTGCCAGCAGTGCAAGGGGAAGCCGGGTTTCACCCCTCCACTTT. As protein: CASSARGSRVSPLHF.

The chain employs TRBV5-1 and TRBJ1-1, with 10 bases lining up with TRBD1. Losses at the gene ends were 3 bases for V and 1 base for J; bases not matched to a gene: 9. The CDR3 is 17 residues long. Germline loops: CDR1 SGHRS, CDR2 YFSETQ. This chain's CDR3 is CASSSWSGQGRNTEAFF. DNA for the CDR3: TGCGCCAGCAGCTCTTGGTCGGGACAGGGGCGGAACACTGAAGCTTTCTTT.

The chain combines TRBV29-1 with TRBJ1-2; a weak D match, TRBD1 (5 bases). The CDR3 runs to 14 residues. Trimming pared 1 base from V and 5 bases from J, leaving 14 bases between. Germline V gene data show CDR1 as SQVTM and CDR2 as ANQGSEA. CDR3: CSVEASFGGYGYTF. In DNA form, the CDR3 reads TGCAGCGTTGAAGCCTCCTTCGGGGGGTATGGCTACACCTTC. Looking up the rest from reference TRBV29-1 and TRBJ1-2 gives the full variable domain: SAVISQKPSRDICQRGTSLTIQCQVDSQVTMMFWYRQQPGQSLTLIATANQGSEATYESGFVIDKFPISRPNLTFSTLTVSNMSPEDSSIYLCSVEASFGGYGYTFGSGTRLTVV.

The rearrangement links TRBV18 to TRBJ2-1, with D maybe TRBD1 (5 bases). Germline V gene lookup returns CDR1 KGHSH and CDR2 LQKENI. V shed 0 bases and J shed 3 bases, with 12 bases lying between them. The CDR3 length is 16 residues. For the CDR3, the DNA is TGTGCCAGCTCACCACCGGCAGGGTCCCTCTACAATGAGCAGTTCTTC. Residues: CASSPPAGSLYNEQFF.

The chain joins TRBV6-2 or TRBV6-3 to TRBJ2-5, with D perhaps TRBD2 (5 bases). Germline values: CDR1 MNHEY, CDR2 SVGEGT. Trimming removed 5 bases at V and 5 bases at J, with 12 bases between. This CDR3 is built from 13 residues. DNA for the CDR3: TGTGCCAGCAGTCCACGGGAACCGGAGACCCAGTACTTC. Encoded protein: CASSPREPETQYF.

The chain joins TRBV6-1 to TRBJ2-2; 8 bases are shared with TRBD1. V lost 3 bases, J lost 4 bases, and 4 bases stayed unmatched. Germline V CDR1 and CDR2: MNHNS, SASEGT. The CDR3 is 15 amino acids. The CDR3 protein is CASSDRGLSTGELFF. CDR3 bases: TGTGCCAGCAGTGACAGGGGGCTGAGCACCGGGGAGCTGTTTTTT.